This entry lists 5 T cell receptor beta chains sequenced from one sample in a study of glioma-infiltrating T cells after dendritic cell vaccination. The protocol was immunoSEQ multiplex PCR, while the TCRdb copy is restricted to in-frame clones and leaves out a portion. Here the sample spans tens of thousands of clones, over 75% being singletons. Here the sequenced sample was blood, taken before dendritic cell vaccination. Receptors originate from a human donor with glioblastoma.

V gene TRBV2 combines with J gene TRBJ2-1; 7 bases align to TRBD1. The germline gives CDR1 SNHLY, CDR2 FYNNEI. V dropped 7 bases and J dropped 0; count of bases not matched to a gene: 6. The CDR3 loop spans 15 amino acids. CDR3 residues: CASTSDRSSYNEQFF. The CDR3 DNA follows: TGTGCCAGCACCTCGGACAGGAGCTCCTACAATGAGCAGTTCTTC.

J is TRBJ1-3 and V is TRBV12-5; D call uncertain. Trimming took off 1 base at V and 2 bases at J, with 15 bases between the two ends. The germline V gene has CDR1 LGHNT and CDR2 FRNRAP. The CDR3 sequence is 17 residues long. DNA of the CDR3: TGTGCTAGTGGTTTGGATTTCACCGGGTCCCCTGGAAACACCATATATTTT. Its translation: CASGLDFTGSPGNTIYF.

This rearrangement joins TRBV28 to TRBJ1-2; D is uncertain. The V end lost 3 bases, the J end lost 8 bases, and 7 bases lay between the germline ends. Germline V lookup: CDR1 MDHEN, CDR2 SYDVKM. CDR3 size: 11 residues. CDR3 residues: CASSLREGYTF. The CDR3 DNA sequence: TGTGCCAGCAGTTTGCGGGAAGGCTACACCTTC.

The rearrangement uses TRBV19 and TRBJ2-2, with D possibly matching TRBD1 (5 bases). Germline CDR1 is LNHDA and CDR2 is SQIVND (reference sequence). CDR3 length equals 15 residues. The V end was cut by 1 base, the J end by 3 bases, with 9 bases between. For the CDR3, the DNA is TGTGCCAGTAGTATAGCCAGGGTACACACCGGGGAGCTGTTTTTT. Translating gives CASSIARVHTGELFF.

This rearrangement joins TRBV7-3 to TRBJ2-2, with 7 bases lining up with TRBD1. The V gene's germline CDR1 is SGHTA and CDR2 FQGTGA. The ends lost 5 bases at V and 1 base at J; junction bases unmatched: 7. CDR3 length: 16 residues. CDR3 amino acids: CASSHKRQGNTGELFF. The CDR3 DNA is TGTGCCAGCAGCCACAAGAGACAGGGGAACACCGGGGAGCTGTTTTTT. The full variable domain, its missing parts supplied by reference TRBV7-3 and TRBJ2-2, is GAGVSQTPSNKVTEKGKYVELRCDPISGHTALYWYRQSLGQGPEFLIYFQGTGAADDSGLPNDRFFAVRPEGSVSTLKIQRTERGDSAVYLCASSHKRQGNTGELFFGEGSRLTVL.